The 32 T cell receptor beta chains below all came from one sample that was sequenced in a study of shared clonotypes between healthy human individuals. Sequencing was performed with immunoSEQ multiplex PCR; in TCRdb, only in-frame clones are kept and a portion is missing. The sample comprises about 1 million clones, 70% to 80% of which are singletons, and about 1.5% rests with the top ten. Sequenced: memory CD4+ T cells sorted from blood. The subset denotes: CD45RA-negative fraction. The source of these receptors is a man between 18 and 29 years old in good health.

This rearrangement joins TRBV2 to TRBJ2-5; TRBD1 agrees at 9 bases. The CDR3 loop spans 16 amino acids. Germline lookup yields CDR1 SNHLY and CDR2 FYNNEI. V gave up 7 bases and J gave up 5 bases; unmatched junction bases: 14. The CDR3 sequence: CASKTALGQGTETQYF. Written as DNA, the CDR3 is TGTGCCAGCAAAACCGCTCTTGGACAGGGGACGGAGACCCAGTACTTC.

This clone was seen only a few times. V gene TRBV7-2 combines with J gene TRBJ1-1; a possible D gene is TRBD1 (6 bases). The CDR3 extends over 15 amino acids. The V gene's germline CDR1 is SGHTA and CDR2 FQGNSA. V was trimmed by 2 bases and J by 1 base, leaving 11 bases between them. CDR3 loop: CASSLRGGGNTEAFF. The CDR3 DNA follows: TGTGCCAGCAGCTTAAGGGGAGGGGGGAACACTGAAGCTTTCTTT.

The chain links TRBV7-9 to TRBJ2-3; tentative D call: TRBD1 (5 bases). Between the trimmed V and J ends, which lost 5 bases and 2 bases, there was a span of 11 bases. CDR3 length: 14 residues. Looked up from germline, CDR1 is SEHNR and CDR2 is FQNEAQ (reference sequence). CDR3 DNA: TGTGCCAGCAGCCTTAGACAGTCCACAGATACGCAGTATTTT. Translating gives CASSLRQSTDTQYF. Drawing the rest from reference TRBV7-9 and TRBJ2-3, the complete variable domain is DTGVSQNPRHKITKRGQNVTFRCDPISEHNRLYWYRQTLGQGPEFLTYFQNEAQLEKSRLLSDRFSAERPKGSFSTLEIQRTEQGDSAMYLCASSLRQSTDTQYFGPGTRLTVL.

A note on this clone: A much larger clone lies one base from this, so it may be a read error. The chain combines TRBV27 with TRBJ1-1; TRBD1 agrees at 7 bases. This CDR3 region has 13 residues. Germline assignment: CDR1 MNHEY and CDR2 SMNVEV (reference sequence). Here the CDR3 DNA reads TGTGCCAGCAGTCAACAGGGGAGGACTGAAGCTTCCTTT. This sequence encodes CASSQQGRTEASF.

This sequence joins TRBV11-1 and TRBJ1-5; D is possibly TRBD1 (5 bases). Germline assignment: CDR1 SGHAT and CDR2 FQDESV (reference sequence). Trimming shortened V by 5 bases and J by 2 bases, and 16 bases separated the two germline ends. The CDR3 is 16 residues long. CDR3 amino acids: CASSLGLPRGNQPQHF. The CDR3 bases are TGTGCCAGCAGCCTGGGACTCCCGAGGGGCAATCAGCCCCAGCATTTT.

V usage is TRBV2 and J usage is TRBJ2-5; no definite D call. This CDR3 contains 11 residues. CDR1 is SNHLY, CDR2 FYNNEI, per germline. V shed 8 bases and J shed 5 bases, with 9 bases lying between them. The CDR3: CASGLGETQYF. DNA of the CDR3: TGTGCCAGCGGCTTAGGCGAGACCCAGTACTTC.

The chain links TRBV6-1 to TRBJ2-5, with D possibly TRBD1 on 5 matching bases. The CDR3 totals 12 residues. V was shortened by 7 bases and J by 7 bases, with 13 bases between the two germline ends. Germline values: CDR1 MNHNS, CDR2 SASEGT. CDR3 in amino acids: CASIRVSGTQYF. The CDR3 DNA sequence: TGTGCCAGCATCAGGGTCAGTGGGACCCAGTACTTC.

The J gene is TRBJ2-1, the V gene TRBV5-6; 7 bases match TRBD2. This CDR3 has 18 amino acids. Germline lookup yields CDR1 SGHDT and CDR2 YYEEEE. J was trimmed by 1 base and V by 2 bases; bases with no gene match: 12. CDR3 in DNA: TGTGCCAGCAGCTTCCAACCCTTTCTAGCGGAGTCCTACAATGAGCAGTTCTTC. This gives the protein CASSFQPFLAESYNEQFF. The whole variable domain, filled in from reference TRBV5-6 and TRBJ2-1, reads DAGVTQSPTHLIKTRGQQVTLRCSPKSGHDTVSWYQQALGQGPQFIFQYYEEEERQRGNFPDRFSGHQFPNYSSELNVNALLLGDSALYLCASSFQPFLAESYNEQFFGPGTRLTVL.

The chain joins TRBV5-1 to TRBJ2-6; D call uncertain. The CDR3 has 16 amino acids. CDR1 SGHRS and CDR2 YFSETQ come from the germline V gene. V lost 4 bases, J lost 3 bases, and 14 bases lay in between. In DNA form, the CDR3 reads TGCGCCAGCAGCGCGCGTACCGTGAATGGGGCCAACGTCCTGACTTTC. This encodes CASSARTVNGANVLTF. Together with reference TRBV5-1 and TRBJ2-6, the CDR3 gives the full variable domain: KAGVTQTPRYLIKTRGQQVTLSCSPISGHRSVSWYQQTPGQGLQFLFEYFSETQRNKGNFPGRFSGRQFSNSRSEMNVSTLELGDSALYLCASSARTVNGANVLTFGAGSRLTVL.

The gene calls are TRBV19 and TRBJ1-6, with 9 bases matching TRBD1. Germline assignment: CDR1 LNHDA and CDR2 SQIVND (reference sequence). CDR3 size: 15 residues. V shed 6 bases, J shed 4 bases, and the junction held 4 bases outside the gene matches. The CDR3 loop is CASSTGGAYNSPLHF. The CDR3 region has the DNA TGTGCCAGTAGCACAGGGGGCGCGTATAATTCACCCCTCCACTTT.

The chain recombines TRBV30 with TRBJ1-1; possibly TRBD1 for D (6 bases). V dropped 2 bases and J dropped 10 bases, with 20 bases sitting between them. The germline CDR1 and CDR2 sequences are GTSNPN and SVGIG (reference sequence). The CDR3 is 14 residues long. The CDR3 DNA sequence: TGTGCCTGGAGTATTCCCAGGGGACCTAGGCCAGCTTTCTTT. As protein: CAWSIPRGPRPAFF.

Turning to this clone: An end of the junction differs from the germline gene, which may be a read error. V and J are TRBV5-4 and TRBJ2-5, with 9 bases lining up with TRBD1. There are 15 residues in the CDR3. Germline CDR1 SGHNT, CDR2 YYREEE (reference sequence). This CDR3 reads CASTVLGQGKEAQYF. The CDR3 DNA is TGTGCCAGCACCGTACTCGGACAGGGGAAAGAGGCCCAGTACTTC.

This chain connects TRBV28 to TRBJ2-7; 9 bases map to TRBD1. Germline V lookup: CDR1 MDHEN, CDR2 SYDVKM. The CDR3 consists of 15 residues. V lost 1 base to trimming and J lost 1 base; unmatched junction nucleotides: 2. The CDR3 loop reads CASSLSGQGSYEQYF. CDR3 DNA: TGTGCCAGCAGTTTATCGGGACAGGGTTCCTACGAGCAGTACTTC.

The V call is TRBV10-2, the J call TRBJ2-5; tentative D call: TRBD2 (6 bases). Trimming took off 2 bases at V and 2 bases at J, with 12 bases between the two ends. The CDR3 is made up of 15 amino acids. Germline V lookup: CDR1 WSHSY, CDR2 SAAADI. The CDR3 DNA sequence: TGCGCCAGCAGTGAGACGGGGCGGGGACAAGAGACCCAGTACTTC. This translates into CASSETGRGQETQYF.

This clone was counted a few times. This chain connects TRBV5-6 to TRBJ2-4, with 9 bases identical to TRBD2. Trimming at V came to 0 bases and at J to 4 bases, leaving 5 bases not matched to a gene. The CDR3 runs 16 residues. Germline values: CDR1 SGHDT, CDR2 YYEEEE. CDR3 amino acids: CASSLGSGGSKNIQYF. The CDR3 DNA follows: TGTGCCAGCAGCTTGGGTAGCGGGGGTTCAAAAAACATTCAGTACTTC.

The chain uses TRBV27 and TRBJ2-3, with a tentative D call TRBD2 (6 bases). This CDR3 contains 14 residues. Between the trimmed V and J ends, which lost 6 bases and 0 bases, there was a span of 10 bases. The germline CDR1 and CDR2 sequences are MNHEY and SMNVEV (reference sequence). CDR3 in DNA: TGTGCCAGCAGATCAAGCGGGAGCACAGATACGCAGTATTTT. Its translation: CASRSSGSTDTQYF.

The chain links TRBV19 to TRBJ1-5, with D perhaps matching TRBD1 (5 bases). CDR1 is LNHDA, CDR2 SQIVND, per germline (reference sequence). The CDR3 is 14 residues long. With 3 bases removed from V and 9 bases from J, the gap between germline ends came to 15 bases. The CDR3 loop reads CASSMTERRSPQHF. The CDR3 coding sequence is TGTGCCAGTAGTATGACAGAACGGCGCTCGCCCCAGCATTTT.

This clone came up a few times. The chain couples TRBV30 to TRBJ1-2; D gene uncertain. The CDR3 is 12 amino acids. Germline CDR1 reads GTSNPN; CDR2 reads SVGIG (reference sequence). V gave up 1 base and J gave up 3 bases, with 6 bases separating them. The CDR3 loop is CAWSARDYGYTF. Here the CDR3 DNA reads TGTGCCTGGAGTGCACGGGACTATGGCTACACCTTC.

The V call is TRBV11-2, the J call TRBJ2-5; 12 bases map to TRBD2. The V and J ends lost 5 bases and 4 bases, in that order; junction bases with no gene match: 8. Per the germline V gene, CDR1 is SGHAT and CDR2 is FQNNGV. The CDR3 length is 16 residues. CDR3 bases: TGTGCCAGCAGCCCCCGACTAGCGGGGGCTGTAGAGACCCAGTACTTC. The encoded protein is CASSPRLAGAVETQYF.

This clone was observed a handful of times. The V and J genes are TRBV11-2 and TRBJ2-5; D remains ambiguous. V dropped 0 bases and J dropped 0 bases, with 14 bases sitting between them. CDR3 size: 17 residues. Germline V CDR1 and CDR2: SGHAT, FQNNGV. The DNA of the CDR3 is TGTGCCAGCAGCTTAGATCCCCTATTCGTTTACCAAGAGACCCAGTACTTC. Translation gives CASSLDPLFVYQETQYF.

V gene TRBV7-2 combines with J gene TRBJ1-1; D perhaps matches TRBD1 (5 bases). The CDR3 is made up of 13 amino acids. V was cut by 6 bases and J by 1 base, with 9 bases left in between. The germline V gene has CDR1 SGHTA and CDR2 FQGNSA. This CDR3 is CASRIDRNTEAFF. The CDR3 DNA reads as TGTGCCAGCAGAATCGACAGGAACACTGAAGCTTTCTTT.

The chain combines TRBV7-2 with TRBJ1-3; D gene uncertain. Germline CDR1 and CDR2: SGHTA and FQGNSA. This CDR3 contains 17 residues. Deletions cut 2 bases from V and 0 bases from J, with 14 bases between. Here the CDR3 reads CASSLIFQKSSGNTIYF. The CDR3 DNA sequence: TGTGCCAGCAGCTTAATTTTCCAGAAGAGCTCTGGAAACACCATATATTTT. Full variable domain (outside the CDR3, taken from reference TRBV7-2 and TRBJ1-3): GAGVSQSPSNKVTEKGKDVELRCDPISGHTALYWYRQSLGQGLEFLIYFQGNSAPDKSGLPSDRFSAERTGGSVSTLTIQRTQQEDSAVYLCASSLIFQKSSGNTIYFGEGSWLTVV.

The V gene is TRBV27, the J gene TRBJ2-1; 8 positions agree with TRBD2. This CDR3 spans 15 amino acids. V dropped 8 bases and J dropped 4; count of bases not matched to a gene: 10. The germline gives CDR1 MNHEY, CDR2 SMNVEV (reference sequence). CDR3 DNA: TGTGCCAGCCGATCGTTAGCGGGAATTTACAATGAGCAGTTCTTC. This translates into CASRSLAGIYNEQFF.

This clone was seen more than once but under ten times. V is TRBV13 and J is TRBJ2-1; D remains ambiguous. The CDR3 spans 14 residues. From germline, CDR1 is PRHDT and CDR2 FYEKMQ (reference sequence). V was pared by 2 bases and J by 5 bases, with 10 bases between. CDR3 protein: CASSLWSLDNEQFF. In DNA, the CDR3 is TGTGCCAGCAGCTTATGGTCCTTAGACAATGAGCAGTTCTTC.

This rearrangement joins TRBV5-6 to TRBJ1-1; D remains unclear. Germline V gene lookup returns CDR1 SGHDT and CDR2 YYEEEE. The V gene lost 3 bases and the J gene lost 2 bases, with 14 bases spanning the gap. This CDR3 contains 15 residues. The CDR3 region is CASSSLTDGNTEAFF. CDR3 bases: TGTGCCAGCAGCTCCCTAACGGACGGCAACACTGAAGCTTTCTTT. Together with reference TRBV5-6 and TRBJ1-1, the CDR3 gives the full variable domain: DAGVTQSPTHLIKTRGQQVTLRCSPKSGHDTVSWYQQALGQGPQFIFQYYEEEERQRGNFPDRFSGHQFPNYSSELNVNALLLGDSALYLCASSSLTDGNTEAFFGQGTRLTVV.

The rearrangement links TRBV5-6 to TRBJ2-3; 8 nucleotides align to TRBD2. CDR3 length: 15 residues. V trimming: 4 bases; J trimming: 4 bases; junction bases outside the gene matches: 8. Germline V CDR1 and CDR2: SGHDT, YYEEEE. CDR3 DNA sequence: TGTGCCAGCAGCCCCCTACCGACTAGCGCAGATACGCAGTATTTT. It specifies CASSPLPTSADTQYF.

This chain uses TRBV10-3 with TRBJ1-5; D is possibly TRBD1 (5 bases). CDR1 ENHRY and CDR2 SYGVKD come from the germline V gene. CDR3 length: 17 residues. Trimming stripped 5 bases from V and 1 base from J, with 18 bases between. The CDR3 reads CAISSRDPRGSNQPQHF. DNA for the CDR3: TGTGCCATCAGTTCGAGGGACCCACGCGGGAGCAATCAGCCCCAGCATTTT.

The J gene is TRBJ2-1, the V gene TRBV7-3; D gene unclear. Trimming took 4 bases from V and 9 from J, leaving 13 bases between them. The CDR3 extends over 13 amino acids. The V gene's germline CDR1 is SGHTA and CDR2 FQGTGA. The CDR3 reads CASSSDPSGEQFF. In DNA form, the CDR3 reads TGTGCCAGCAGCTCTGACCCCTCGGGTGAGCAGTTCTTC.

Of note for this clone: This sample also contains other DNA sequences that code for the same CDR3. This chain uses TRBV9 with TRBJ2-3; unclear D gene. CDR1 is SGDLS, CDR2 YYNGEE, per germline. The CDR3 is 12 residues long. V was pared by 0 bases and J by 5 bases, with 4 bases between. The CDR3 region has the DNA TGTGCCAGCAGCGTAGGAGTAGATACGCAGTATTTT. As protein: CASSVGVDTQYF.

The chain is built from TRBV4-3 and TRBJ2-1; D unresolved. The CDR3 runs 12 residues. Trimming cost V 1 base and J 3 bases, with 1 base left between them. Germline V lookup: CDR1 LGHNA, CDR2 YSLEER. The CDR3, as DNA: TGCGCCAGCAGCCAAGGCTACAATGAGCAGTTCTTC. Its protein is CASSQGYNEQFF.

This rearrangement joins TRBV18 to TRBJ1-2, with D perhaps TRBD1 (6 bases). Trimming pared 3 bases from V and 3 bases from J, leaving 17 bases between. Germline CDR1 and CDR2: KGHSH and LQKENI. The CDR3 totals 16 residues. The CDR3 DNA follows: TGTGCCAGCTCACCGCCGAGACAGGCGGACTACTATGGCTACACCTTC. Protein sequence: CASSPPRQADYYGYTF.

The CDR3: CAWARVSYEQYF. In nucleotides, the CDR3 is TGTGCCTGGGCCCGGGTGTCCTACGAGCAGTACTTC. This chain connects TRBV30 to TRBJ2-7, with D unclear. The CDR3 contains 12 residues. Germline-derived CDR1 and CDR2 are GTSNPN and SVGIG (reference sequence). Trimming took 5 bases from V and 1 from J, leaving 9 bases between them.